Shown below are 15 T cell receptor beta chains from a single sample sequenced in a study of T cell responses to AZD1222 COVID-19 vaccine (dated by TCRdb to about 2021). Libraries were made using the immunoSEQ multiplex PCR assay. TCRdb re-hosts the immuneACCESS table, in-frame sequences only. Its copies lack some clones; in the studies checked, an unresolved V gene accounts for under half of them, and the cause for the rest is not known. Present in this sample are 54,000 or so clones, 80% of which were seen just once. The ten most abundant clones make up less than 5% of the sample. What this sample's time point label stands for: about 28 days (+/-7) after the second vaccine dose. The sample here was peripheral blood, taken 28 days after the second AZD1222 dose. These receptors came from an adult who received the AZD1222 COVID-19 vaccine.

In this sample, this clone turned up many times. The chain joins TRBV10-1 to TRBJ2-7; D is uncertain. V gave up 10 bases and J gave up 2 bases, with 18 bases separating them. The germline CDR1 and CDR2 sequences are WNHNN and SYGVQD (reference sequence). The CDR3 contains 14 residues. CDR3 coding DNA: TGCGCCAACTACAGTTTCATATTTGCCTACGAGCAGTACTTC. This gives the protein CANYSFIFAYEQYF.

The chain is built from TRBV19 and TRBJ1-6; D gene uncertain. The CDR3 runs 17 residues. Germline CDR1 LNHDA, CDR2 SQIVND (reference sequence). V dropped 5 bases and J dropped 0 bases, with 14 bases sitting between them. CDR3 loop: CASSPTRSRSYNSPLHF. The DNA for the CDR3 is TGTGCCAGTAGTCCCACGCGATCTCGCTCCTATAATTCACCCCTCCACTTT.

This chain links TRBV7-9 with TRBJ1-5; no reliable D call. V shed 5 bases and J shed 4 bases, with 12 bases lying between them. Germline V gene sequence: CDR1 SEHNR, CDR2 FQNEAQ (reference sequence). CDR3 length: 14 residues. The CDR3 DNA sequence: TGTGCCAGCAGCCCGGACGGAGTGAATCAGCCCCAGCATTTT. Translating gives CASSPDGVNQPQHF.

V usage is TRBV20-1 and J usage is TRBJ1-5; a possible D gene is TRBD1 (6 bases). Germline V gene lookup returns CDR1 DFQATT and CDR2 SNEGSKA (reference sequence). The CDR3 loop spans 14 amino acids. Trimming removed 3 bases at V and 4 bases at J, with 13 bases between. DNA for the CDR3: TGCAGTGCTAGTCGGGGACAAACGAATCAGCCCCAGCATTTT. Translated: CSASRGQTNQPQHF.

The V call is TRBV7-2, the J call TRBJ2-5; 7 bases fit TRBD2. The CDR3 is made up of 15 amino acids. V shed 4 bases and J 5 bases; nucleotides not matched to a gene: 10. Germline V lookup: CDR1 SGHTA, CDR2 FQGNSA. CDR3 coding DNA: TGTGCCAGCAGCTCACGACTAGCAAATGTTGAGACCCAGTACTTC. This translates into CASSSRLANVETQYF.

The rearrangement uses TRBV5-4 and TRBJ1-4; D uncertain. The germline CDR1 and CDR2 sequences are SGHNT and YYREEE (reference sequence). V gave up 4 bases and J gave up 7 bases, with 17 bases separating them. CDR3 size: 15 residues. The CDR3 loop reads CASSGKVGRGEKLFF. The CDR3 bases are TGTGCCAGCAGCGGTAAAGTCGGGAGAGGTGAAAAACTGTTTTTT.

The rearrangement uses TRBV5-1 and TRBJ1-1; D may be TRBD1 (5 bases). Deletions cut 0 bases from V and 1 base from J, with 10 bases between. CDR3 length: 15 residues. Germline values: CDR1 SGHRS, CDR2 YFSETQ. The CDR3 DNA reads as TGCGCCAGCAGCTTGGGGTCCAGGGCGAACACTGAAGCTTTCTTT. It specifies CASSLGSRANTEAFF.

The chain employs TRBV7-9 and TRBJ2-1; 7 bases match TRBD2. The CDR3 contains 16 residues. With V trimmed by 4 bases and J by 4 bases, 10 bases remained unmatched. Germline V gene data show CDR1 as SEHNR and CDR2 as FQNEAQ (reference sequence). CDR3 residues: CASSSIRLAVYNEQFF. In DNA form, the CDR3 reads TGTGCCAGCAGCTCGATCAGACTAGCTGTATACAATGAGCAGTTCTTC.

This sequence joins TRBV27 and TRBJ2-3, with 11 bases aligning to TRBD2. With 5 bases clipped from V and 0 bases from J, the junction kept 7 bases outside the gene matches. The CDR3 loop spans 17 amino acids. Germline CDR1 reads MNHEY; CDR2 reads SMNVEV (reference sequence). CDR3 DNA: TGTGCCAGCAGTGAGGCTAGCGGGAGGCCGAGCACAGATACGCAGTATTTT. Translating it yields CASSEASGRPSTDTQYF.

This chain links TRBV28 with TRBJ1-3; possibly TRBD1 for D (6 bases). Germline V gene sequence: CDR1 MDHEN, CDR2 SYDVKM. This CDR3 has 14 residues. Trimming left V 6 bases short and J 3 bases short, with 12 bases between. DNA for the CDR3: TGTGCCAGCAGACCTACAGGGTTTGGAAACACCATATATTTT. This encodes CASRPTGFGNTIYF. The variable domain in full, completed from reference TRBV28 and TRBJ1-3, reads DVKVTQSSRYLVKRTGEKVFLECVQDMDHENMFWYRQDPGLGLRLIYFSYDVKMKEKGDIPEGYSVSREKKERFSLILESASTNQTSMYLCASRPTGFGNTIYFGEGSWLTVV.

This chain connects TRBV19 to TRBJ1-5; tentative D call: TRBD1 (5 bases). The CDR3 totals 14 residues. Germline-derived CDR1 and CDR2 are LNHDA and SQIVND (reference sequence). V lost 2 bases and J 1 base, leaving 6 bases between the germline ends. This chain's CDR3 is CASSINRSNQPQHF. The CDR3 coding sequence is TGTGCCAGTAGTATAAACAGGAGCAATCAGCCCCAGCATTTT.

This chain uses TRBV10-2 with TRBJ2-1; 10 positions match TRBD2. The CDR3 has 14 amino acids. Germline loops: CDR1 WSHSY, CDR2 SAAADI. The ends lost 8 bases at V and 9 bases at J; junction bases unmatched: 10. The CDR3 here is CASRSGRTPGEQFF. CDR3 nucleotide sequence: TGCGCCAGCCGTAGCGGGAGGACCCCAGGTGAGCAGTTCTTC.

This clone was found once. The chain is built from TRBV7-6 and TRBJ2-1; perhaps D is TRBD1 or TRBD2 (5 bases each). The ends were cut back, 0 bases at V and 7 bases at J, with 16 bases in the middle. The CDR3 consists of 16 residues. Germline loops: CDR1 SGHVS, CDR2 FNYEAQ. The CDR3 sequence is CASSLAEVRGWNEQFF. The CDR3 DNA reads as TGTGCCAGCAGCTTAGCGGAAGTGAGGGGTTGGAATGAGCAGTTCTTC.

The V call is TRBV28, the J call TRBJ2-7, with D maybe TRBD1 (6 bases). The CDR3 spans 13 residues. In germline, CDR1 is MDHEN, CDR2 SYDVKM. The ends were cut back, 0 bases at V and 6 bases at J, with 9 bases in the middle. CDR3 amino acids: CASSLWGAGEQYV. The CDR3 DNA reads as TGTGCCAGCAGTTTATGGGGGGCGGGCGAGCAGTACGTC.

CDR3: CASSPGGTSYYNEQFF. In DNA, the CDR3 is TGTGCCAGCAGCCCCGGCGGGACTAGCTACTACAATGAGCAGTTCTTC. This chain joins TRBV7-9 and TRBJ2-1; 9 nucleotides line up with TRBD2. Germline V gives CDR1 SEHNR, CDR2 FQNEAQ (reference sequence). The CDR3 spans 16 residues. J was trimmed by 3 bases and V by 5 bases; bases with no gene match: 8.